The 4 T cell receptor beta chains presented below share a single source sample, sequenced in a study of blood T cells in healthy people across ages. For the second PCR, which ran for roughly 6 to 12 cycles, a sample-barcoded 5' primer and a J-beta primer mix were used. One entry per CDR3 protein, called by TCRdb with MiXCR from the 5' RACE reads. The data hold approximately 600,000 distinct CDR3 sequences, with roughly 53% observed a single time. Input material: blood. The source is a man aged 60 to 69 in good health.

This chain links TRBV20-1 with TRBJ1-4, with D unresolved. The CDR3 covers 14 residues. The V and J ends lost 1 base and 7 bases respectively, with 13 bases between them. CDR1 and CDR2 (germline): DFQATT, SNEGSKA (reference sequence). CDR3 DNA: TGCAGTGCTAGAGCACCCGGCGGGAGTGAAAAACTGTTTTTT. Its protein product is CSARAPGGSEKLFF.

This clonotype was seen just once. The gene calls are TRBV3-1 and TRBJ2-5; D possibly corresponds to TRBD1 (6 bases). Germline CDR1 is LGHDT and CDR2 is YNNKEL (reference sequence). The V and J ends lost 5 bases and 4 bases respectively, with 17 bases between them. The CDR3 extends over 15 amino acids. The CDR3 loop reads CASSSGTLTAETQYF. CDR3 DNA sequence: TGTGCCAGCAGCTCCGGGACACTGACCGCAGAGACCCAGTACTTC.

The V call is TRBV10-3, the J call TRBJ2-1; 8 nucleotides agree with TRBD1. This CDR3 is 15 amino acids long. Germline CDR1 is ENHRY and CDR2 is SYGVKD. J was trimmed by 1 base and V by 5 bases; bases with no gene match: 4. In DNA, the CDR3 is TGTGCCATCAGTCCCGACAGGGGTTCCTACAATGAGCAGTTCTTC. Encoded protein: CAISPDRGSYNEQFF.

This chain uses TRBV29-1 with TRBJ2-3; 11 nucleotides line up with TRBD1. Unmatched junction bases numbered 9, after V lost 0 bases and J lost 4 bases. The CDR3 is made up of 17 amino acids. Germline V gives CDR1 SQVTM, CDR2 ANQGSEA. The CDR3: CSVEDWGQGEESDTQYF. The CDR3 DNA reads as TGCAGCGTTGAAGATTGGGGACAGGGGGAAGAGTCAGATACGCAGTATTTT.